This TCR beta chain was captured in a study of patients and donors after allogeneic stem cell transplantation. One entry per CDR3 protein, called by TCRdb with MiXCR from the RT-PCR reads. In the table there are about 960,000 distinct CDR3 sequences, approximately 19% of which are singletons. The trim removed 10 bases at V and 3 bases at J, leaving 2 bases unmatched. This CDR3 has 12 residues. The V gene's germline CDR1 is SNHLY and CDR2 FYNNEI. The TCR was taken from a human donor who was either an allogeneic HSCT recipient or a stem cell or donor lymphocyte infusion donor (not recorded which). It is not recorded whose cells these are; they may come from a transplant donor. The sample was blood, either unsorted or a sorted T cell fraction (not recorded which). This sequence joins TRBV2 and TRBJ2-5; 10 nucleotides line up with TRBD1. CDR3 bases: TGTGCCAACGGACAGGGGGAAGAGACCCAGTACTTC. The encoded protein is CANGQGEETQYF.